The clone carrying this TCR beta chain was seen at least ten times. The antigen remains unidentified. This sample was taken from a study of CD8 T cells in ankylosing spondylitis. Notes on the study in general: Characteristic, it appeared, of ankylosing spondylitis blood was a TCR beta motif of eight highly homologous variants.

TCRdb re-called the 5' RACE reads through MiXCR, storing one row per CDR3 protein. Of around 490,000 distinct CDR3 sequences listed, about 5.4% are singletons. The V end lost 5 bases, the J end lost 2 bases, and 10 bases lay between the germline ends. This CDR3 comprises 14 residues. Per germline, CDR1 SGHTA and CDR2 FQGNSA. The V and J genes are TRBV7-2 and TRBJ1-5; D is unclear. The receptor was derived from a male donor with ankylosing spondylitis. The sample consisted of blood, either unsorted or a sorted T cell fraction (not recorded which). CDR3 amino acids: CASSQKWRNQPQHF. CDR3 sequence (DNA): TGTGCCAGCAGCCAAAAGTGGCGCAATCAGCCCCAGCATTTT.